The TCR beta chain under discussion was sequenced for a study of cytomegalovirus exposure and HLA in healthy donors. Study results and limitations: Subsequent analysis showed first-cohort TCR clusters tending to co-occur in more than 90 validation repertoires.

In the case of this clone: What it binds is not known.

The repertoire was sequenced with immunoSEQ multiplex PCR; TCRdb's copy has only in-frame clones and lacks some. In the table there are some 350,000 clones, around 87% of which are singletons. Deletions cut 4 bases from V and 0 bases from J, with 13 bases between. CDR3 length: 17 residues. Germline CDR1 LNHDA, CDR2 SQIVND (reference sequence). Specimen: PBMCs. The sequence came from a woman in her 30s in good health and CMV-seropositive. The chain is built from TRBV19 and TRBJ2-6, with a tentative D call TRBD1 (5 bases). In nucleotides, the CDR3 is TGTGCCAGTAGTACCGGAACGCAGGGCTCTGGGGCCAACGTCCTGACTTTC. Its protein product is CASSTGTQGSGANVLTF.